This T cell receptor beta chain was sequenced in a study of T cells in Graves' hyperthyroidism and ophthalmopathy. Findings and limits, study-wide: A model of 13 V-J features distinguished ophthalmopathy from stable hyperthyroidism.

Newly diagnosed hyperthyroidism patients aged 18 to 65 years had disease lasting under 2 months. Uncontrolled infection, other autoimmune disease, pregnancy or lactation disqualified patients from enrolment. The authors took PBMCs from 8 to 10 ml fresh peripheral blood. Amplified TCR beta CDR3 regions came from RNA transcripts. When the TCR CDR3 underwent first-round RT-PCR, the HTBI primer set was used. TCRdb independently ran MiXCR on the multiplex PCR reads; one entry per CDR3 protein. The sample lists some 250,000 distinct CDR3 sequences, more than 14% occurring once. At least ten counts were recorded for this clonotype. Its specificity is unknown. The source of this sequence is a woman aged 40 to 50 with Graves' hyperthyroidism that later progressed to Graves' ophthalmopathy. Sequenced material: blood.

The CDR3 reads CASSPLAGDYYNEQFF. The DNA for the CDR3 is TGTGCCAGCAGCCCCCTAGCGGGAGATTACTACAATGAGCAGTTCTTC. The chain joins TRBV12-3 or TRBV12-4 to TRBJ2-1; TRBD2 aligns across 10 bases. With 6 bases clipped from V and 3 bases from J, the junction kept 8 bases outside the gene matches. This CDR3 spans 16 amino acids.